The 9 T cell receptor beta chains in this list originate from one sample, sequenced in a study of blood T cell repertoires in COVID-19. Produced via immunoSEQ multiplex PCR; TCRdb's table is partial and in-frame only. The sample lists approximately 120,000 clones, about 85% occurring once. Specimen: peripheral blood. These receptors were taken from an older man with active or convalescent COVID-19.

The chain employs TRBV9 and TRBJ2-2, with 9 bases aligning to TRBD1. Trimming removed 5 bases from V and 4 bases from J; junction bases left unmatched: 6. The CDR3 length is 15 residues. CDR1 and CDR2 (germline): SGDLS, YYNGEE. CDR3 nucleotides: TGTGCCAGCAGACCCGGGACAGGGCCCACCGGGGAGCTGTTTTTT. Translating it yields CASRPGTGPTGELFF.

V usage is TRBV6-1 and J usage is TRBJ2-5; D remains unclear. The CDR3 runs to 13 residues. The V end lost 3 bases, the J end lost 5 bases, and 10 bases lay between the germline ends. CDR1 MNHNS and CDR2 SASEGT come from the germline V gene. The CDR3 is CASSERLPETQYF. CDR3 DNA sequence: TGTGCCAGCAGTGAGCGACTCCCGGAGACCCAGTACTTC.

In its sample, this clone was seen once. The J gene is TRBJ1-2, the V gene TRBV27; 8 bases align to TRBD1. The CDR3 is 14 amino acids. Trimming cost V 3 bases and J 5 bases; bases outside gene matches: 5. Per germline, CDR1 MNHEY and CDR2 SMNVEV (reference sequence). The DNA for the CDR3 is TGTGCCAGCAGTTTCCGGGACAGGACGTATGGCTACACCTTC. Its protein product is CASSFRDRTYGYTF.

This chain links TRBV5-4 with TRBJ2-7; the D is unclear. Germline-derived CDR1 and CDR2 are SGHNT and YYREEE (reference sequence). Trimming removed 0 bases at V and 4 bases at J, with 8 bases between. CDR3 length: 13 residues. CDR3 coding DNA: TGTGCCAGCAGCTTGGATCTAGAATACGAGCAGTACTTC. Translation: CASSLDLEYEQYF.

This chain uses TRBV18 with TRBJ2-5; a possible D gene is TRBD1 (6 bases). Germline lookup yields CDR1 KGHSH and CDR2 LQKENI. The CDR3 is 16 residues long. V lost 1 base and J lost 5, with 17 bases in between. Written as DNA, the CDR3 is TGTGCCAGCTCACCACTTGTGACCCAGGGGATCGAGACCCAGTACTTC. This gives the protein CASSPLVTQGIETQYF.

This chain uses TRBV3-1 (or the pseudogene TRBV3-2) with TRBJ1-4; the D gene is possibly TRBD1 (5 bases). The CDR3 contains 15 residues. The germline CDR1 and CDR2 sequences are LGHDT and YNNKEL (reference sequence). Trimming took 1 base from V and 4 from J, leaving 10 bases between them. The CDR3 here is CASSQGWGGNEKLFF. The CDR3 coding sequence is TGTGCCAGCAGCCAAGGGTGGGGCGGTAATGAAAAACTGTTTTTT.

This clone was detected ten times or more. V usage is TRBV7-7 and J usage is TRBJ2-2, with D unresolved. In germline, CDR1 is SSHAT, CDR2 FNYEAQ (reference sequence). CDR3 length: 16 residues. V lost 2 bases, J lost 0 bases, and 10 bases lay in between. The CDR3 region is CASSLFPVSNTGELFF. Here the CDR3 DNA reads TGTGCCAGCAGCTTATTCCCAGTATCGAACACCGGGGAGCTGTTTTTT. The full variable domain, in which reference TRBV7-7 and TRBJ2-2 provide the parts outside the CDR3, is GAGVSQSPRYKVTKRGQDVTLRCDPISSHATLYWYQQALGQGPEFLTYFNYEAQPDKSGLPSDRFSAERPEGSISTLTIQRTEQRDSAMYRCASSLFPVSNTGELFFGEGSRLTVL.

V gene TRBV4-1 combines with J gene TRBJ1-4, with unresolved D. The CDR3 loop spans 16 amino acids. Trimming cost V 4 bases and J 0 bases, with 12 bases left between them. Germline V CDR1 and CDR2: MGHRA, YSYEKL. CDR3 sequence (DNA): TGCGCCAGCAGCCCTCCCGGAGCAGCAACTAATGAAAAACTGTTTTTT. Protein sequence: CASSPPGAATNEKLFF.

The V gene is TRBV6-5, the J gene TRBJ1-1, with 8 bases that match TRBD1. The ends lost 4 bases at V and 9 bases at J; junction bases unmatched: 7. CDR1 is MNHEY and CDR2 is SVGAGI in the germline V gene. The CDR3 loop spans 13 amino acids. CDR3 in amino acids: CASSSRQGSQAFF. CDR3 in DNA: TGTGCCAGCAGTTCAAGACAGGGGAGTCAAGCTTTCTTT.